This TCR beta chain originates from a study of cytomegalovirus exposure and HLA in healthy donors. The germline V and J ends were trimmed by 4 bases and 5 bases, with 9 bases remaining between them. The germline gives CDR1 MDHEN, CDR2 SYDVKM. This CDR3 has 12 amino acids. In the PCR, 60 Vbeta and 13 Jbeta primers were used. Profiled with immunoSEQ multiplex PCR; TCRdb holds only in-frame clones, not every one. The data show roughly 120,000 clones, with around three quarters seen just once and around 13% held by the top ten. V is TRBV28 and J is TRBJ2-7; weak D call: TRBD1 (5 bases). The source is a woman aged 55-70 years in good health and CMV-seropositive. Sequencing was done on a sample of PBMCs. DNA for the CDR3: TGTGCCAGCAGTTCACAGGAACACGAGCAGTACTTC. Protein sequence: CASSSQEHEQYF.